Below are 21 T cell receptor beta chains sequenced from a single sample in a study of T cell repertoires in cytomegalovirus infection. Their specific antigens are unknown. One entry per CDR3 protein, called by TCRdb with MiXCR from the reads. This repertoire shows 570,000 or so distinct CDR3 sequences, roughly 42% found once; its top ten account for roughly 50%. This sample comprised cultured PBMCs, obtained from culture after CMV antigen stimulation. The receptors derive from a human donor in good health (CMV status not recorded). Some clones in this sample may be carry-over from other donors' samples.

The chain is built from TRBV7-9 and TRBJ1-6; no definite D call. Germline CDR1 and CDR2: SEHNR and FQNEAQ (reference sequence). This CDR3 region has 14 residues. V was pared by 1 base and J by 8 bases, with 9 bases between. CDR3 coding DNA: TGTGCCAGCAGCTTAGGGCAGAGTTATTCACCCCTCCACTTT. Its translation: CASSLGQSYSPLHF. Drawing the rest from reference TRBV7-9 and TRBJ1-6, the complete variable domain is DTGVSQNPRHKITKRGQNVTFRCDPISEHNRLYWYRQTLGQGPEFLTYFQNEAQLEKSRLLSDRFSAERPKGSFSTLEIQRTEQGDSAMYLCASSLGQSYSPLHFGNGTRLTVT.

This clonotype was seen a single time. Compared with germline, one end of the junction differs, possibly owing to a read error. The CDR3 DNA is TGTGCCAGCAGCCCGGGACTCGCGAACACTGAAGCTATCTTT. Encoded protein: CASSPGLANTEAIF. The chain recombines TRBV7-2 with TRBJ1-1, with D perhaps TRBD1 (5 bases). Per germline, CDR1 SGHTA and CDR2 FQGNSA. The length of the CDR3 is 14 residues.

The rearrangement uses TRBV12-5 and TRBJ2-1, with D perhaps matching TRBD2 (6 bases). Germline-derived CDR1 and CDR2 are LGHNT and FRNRAP. Trimming pared 6 bases from V and 2 bases from J, leaving 8 bases between. The CDR3 spans 13 residues. The CDR3 DNA reads TGTGCTAGTGGACGGGAGCCCTACAATGAGCAGTTCTTC. It codes for CASGREPYNEQFF.

This clonotype was counted only a few times. The genes are TRBV4-2 and TRBJ1-4; no clear D. V lost 4 bases and J lost 8, with 17 bases in between. The CDR3 has 15 amino acids. Germline V gene sequence: CDR1 LGHNA, CDR2 YNFKEQ. The CDR3: CASSLRLYYNEKLFF. In DNA form, the CDR3 reads TGTGCCAGCAGCCTACGACTCTACTACAACGAAAAACTGTTTTTT.

This clonotype was picked up a small number of times. The V and J genes are TRBV12-3 or TRBV12-4 and TRBJ1-4; D may be TRBD1 (6 bases). This CDR3 spans 13 amino acids. The V gene lost 8 bases and the J gene lost 8 bases, with 15 bases spanning the gap. DNA of the CDR3: TGTGCCAGCCACGACAGGCGGCGCGAAAAACTGTTTTTT. Translated: CASHDRRREKLFF.

V and J are TRBV19 and TRBJ1-6, with D perhaps matching TRBD1 (5 bases). The V end was cut by 4 bases, the J end by 0 bases, with 19 bases between. CDR1 LNHDA and CDR2 SQIVND come from the germline V gene (reference sequence). The CDR3 length is 19 residues. This CDR3 is CASSTIPTAYRSYNSPLHF. In DNA, the CDR3 is TGTGCCAGTAGTACCATACCGACAGCGTACCGCTCCTATAATTCACCCCTCCACTTT.

V and J are TRBV6-2 or TRBV6-3 and TRBJ1-2, with 9 positions matching TRBD1. CDR1 MNHEY and CDR2 SVGEGT come from the germline V gene. V trimming: 7 bases; J trimming: 5 bases; junction bases outside the gene matches: 2. The CDR3 consists of 12 residues. CDR3: CASKGTGYGYTF. CDR3 nucleotide sequence: TGTGCCAGCAAGGGGACAGGGTATGGCTACACCTTC.

V is TRBV7-2 and J is TRBJ2-1, with 8 positions matching TRBD1. Germline V CDR1 and CDR2: SGHTA, FQGNSA. V was pared by 3 bases and J by 8 bases, with 9 bases of the junction left unmatched. The CDR3 is made up of 15 amino acids. The CDR3 bases are TGTGCCAGCAGCTTCGGACAGGGAAGAGTGGATGAGCAGTTCTTC. Its translation is CASSFGQGRVDEQFF.

CDR3 protein: CAISDGTAASYEQYF. The CDR3 nucleotides are TGTGCCATCAGTGACGGGACTGCCGCCTCCTACGAGCAGTACTTC. V usage is TRBV10-3 and J usage is TRBJ2-7; D may be TRBD2 (6 bases). The CDR3 is 15 residues long. Trimming left V 3 bases short and J 0 bases short, with 12 bases between. Germline V gene data show CDR1 as ENHRY and CDR2 as SYGVKD.

V usage is TRBV5-4 and J usage is TRBJ1-3; 9 bases fit TRBD1. This CDR3 is built from 15 residues. Looked up from germline, CDR1 is SGHNT and CDR2 is YYREEE (reference sequence). Trimming took 3 bases from V and 8 from J; bases not matched to a gene: 9. CDR3 DNA sequence: TGTGCCAGCAGCTCTGGACAGGGGAATCTTGACACCATATATTTT. The encoded protein is CASSSGQGNLDTIYF.

The CDR3 protein is CASSLVDTVVHNEQFF. The CDR3 DNA reads as TGTGCCAGCAGCTTGGTCGATACGGTTGTTCACAATGAGCAGTTCTTC. The V gene is TRBV5-5, the J gene TRBJ2-1, with D uncertain. The germline V gene encodes CDR1 SGHKS and CDR2 YYEKEE (reference sequence). Trimming left V 0 bases short and J 5 bases short, with 15 bases between. CDR3 length: 16 residues.

A few counts support this clonotype. This chain uses TRBV7-8 with TRBJ1-2, with 7 bases that match TRBD1. The junction had 7 bases not matched to a gene; V was cut back by 4 bases and J by 2 bases. CDR3 length equals 15 residues. Germline loops: CDR1 SGHVS, CDR2 FQNEAQ. CDR3 sequence (DNA): TGTGCCAGCAGCTCCCCAGGGGGGCTGAACTATGGCTACACCTTC. The encoded protein is CASSSPGGLNYGYTF.

V is TRBV7-2 and J is TRBJ2-3; TRBD2 aligns across 10 bases. Germline V gives CDR1 SGHTA, CDR2 FQGNSA. The CDR3 runs to 16 residues. Germline trimming cut 4 bases from V and 1 base from J; bases unmatched to any gene: 5. CDR3 in DNA: TGTGCCAGCAGCTATACCGGGACTAGCGGCACAGATACGCAGTATTTT. It codes for CASSYTGTSGTDTQYF.

In DNA, the CDR3 is TGCGCCAGCAGCTCCCACCCCGCAGGGGGAGGTTCACCCCTCCACTTT. As protein: CASSSHPAGGGSPLHF. The chain employs TRBV5-1 and TRBJ1-6; TRBD1 aligns across 7 bases. The CDR3 consists of 16 residues. V shed 3 bases, J shed 9 bases, and the junction held 12 bases outside the gene matches. CDR1 and CDR2 (germline): SGHRS, YFSETQ.

The chain combines TRBV6-1 with TRBJ2-2; 9 bases line up with TRBD2. Germline loops: CDR1 MNHNS, CDR2 SASEGT. V lost 7 bases and J lost 6; bases outside the gene matches: 12. The length of the CDR3 is 16 residues. CDR3 bases: TGTGCCAGCATCCGTAGCGGGAGTGGAAACTCCGGGGAGCTGTTTTTT. It codes for CASIRSGSGNSGELFF.

The CDR3 bases are TGTGCCAGCAGCCCGGGGGGGCCGTATACGCAGTATTTT. Protein product: CASSPGGPYTQYF. The V gene is TRBV7-2, the J gene TRBJ2-3; 8 positions agree with TRBD2. V was clipped by 5 bases and J by 7 bases; unmatched bases: 5. Per the germline V gene, CDR1 is SGHTA and CDR2 is FQGNSA. CDR3 size: 13 residues.

This clonotype occurred once. CDR3 region: CASKAPLYSEAFF. The DNA for the CDR3 is TGTGCCAGTAAAGCGCCCTTATACTCTGAAGCTTTCTTT. The rearrangement joins TRBV19 to TRBJ1-1; D call uncertain. CDR3 size: 13 residues. Trimming shortened V by 7 bases and J by 6 bases, and 15 bases separated the two germline ends. CDR1 and CDR2 (germline): LNHDA, SQIVND (reference sequence).

The V gene is TRBV12-3 or TRBV12-4, the J gene TRBJ2-3; 7 bases line up with TRBD1. The CDR3 runs 19 residues. Trimming cost V 6 bases and J 1 base; bases outside gene matches: 19. The CDR3 sequence is CASRRTATGFFSRTDTQYF. The DNA for the CDR3 is TGTGCCAGCAGGAGGACGGCGACAGGGTTTTTCAGTCGCACAGATACGCAGTATTTT.

The chain combines TRBV20-1 with TRBJ2-2, with 11 bases that match TRBD2. The V gene's germline CDR1 is DFQATT and CDR2 SNEGSKA (reference sequence). V was clipped by 1 base and J by 4 bases; unmatched bases: 2. The CDR3 runs to 15 residues. Here the CDR3 reads CSARATSGITGELFF. CDR3 bases: TGCAGTGCTAGAGCGACTAGCGGGATCACCGGGGAGCTGTTTTTT.

This chain connects TRBV19 to TRBJ2-2; weak D call: TRBD1 (5 bases). Trimming removed 3 bases at V and 3 bases at J, with 17 bases between. The CDR3 contains 17 residues. Germline assignment: CDR1 LNHDA and CDR2 SQIVND (reference sequence). The CDR3 DNA is TGTGCCAGTAGTATGGGGCCCTCCTTCGGATACACCGGGGAGCTGTTTTTT. This translates into CASSMGPSFGYTGELFF.

V gene TRBV27 combines with J gene TRBJ2-3, with D perhaps TRBD1 (6 bases). Germline CDR1 reads MNHEY; CDR2 reads SMNVEV (reference sequence). V shed 1 base and J shed 3 bases, with 17 bases lying between them. There are 17 residues in the CDR3. CDR3 in DNA: TGTGCCAGCAGTTTATGGGGAAGGGCAGGGGATACAGATACGCAGTATTTT. It specifies CASSLWGRAGDTDTQYF.